One sample yielded the 26 T cell receptor beta chains listed below, sequenced in a study of blood T cells in healthy people across ages. Together with a sample-barcoded 5' primer, a J-beta primer mix was included in a second PCR lasting roughly 6 to 12 cycles. Using its own MiXCR run on the 5' RACE reads, TCRdb lists one record per CDR3 protein. The sample gives about 1.8 million distinct CDR3 sequences, around 50% of which show up once; approximately 2.1% is in the top ten. The sequenced material came from blood. The receptors were sampled from a woman between 40 and 50 years old in good health.

This clonotype has a single count. The rearrangement links TRBV7-2 to TRBJ2-5; D could derive from TRBD1 or TRBD2 (6 bases each). Trimming pared 4 bases from V and 11 bases from J, leaving 26 bases between. The CDR3 runs to 16 residues. Per germline, CDR1 SGHTA and CDR2 FQGNSA. In DNA, the CDR3 is TGTGCCAGCAGCTCCACCCGGGACGTCGGGGGCAATGAGCAGTACTTC. Translation: CASSSTRDVGGNEQYF.

The gene calls are TRBV7-9 and TRBJ1-3; TRBD1 might be the D (5 bases). The germline V gene encodes CDR1 SEHNR and CDR2 FQNEAQ (reference sequence). Trimming took off 4 bases at V and 0 bases at J, with 16 bases between the two ends. The CDR3 is 17 residues long. The CDR3 DNA follows: TGTGCCAGCAGCTCATTTTGGGACTCTCGCTCTGGAAACACCATATATTTT. It specifies CASSSFWDSRSGNTIYF.

V usage is TRBV5-5 and J usage is TRBJ1-2; D is possibly TRBD1 (5 bases). The ends were cut back, 4 bases at V and 3 bases at J, with 13 bases in the middle. In germline, CDR1 is SGHKS, CDR2 YYEKEE (reference sequence). This CDR3 has 14 residues. DNA for the CDR3: TGTGCCAGCAGCCCGAACAGGCAGTACTATGGCTACACCTTC. It encodes CASSPNRQYYGYTF. Filled out from reference TRBV5-5 and TRBJ1-2, the complete variable domain reads DAGVTQSPTHLIKTRGQQVTLRCSPISGHKSVSWYQQVLGQGPQFIFQYYEKEERGRGNFPDRFSARQFPNYSSELNVNALLLGDSALYLCASSPNRQYYGYTFGSGTRLTVV.

CDR3 sequence: CASSSPQTANSPLHF. DNA for the CDR3: TGTGCCAGCAGTTCCCCTCAAACGGCAAACTCACCCCTCCACTTT. The chain has TRBV28 and TRBJ1-6; no reliable D call. Germline V gene lookup returns CDR1 MDHEN and CDR2 SYDVKM. Trimming stripped 4 bases from V and 10 bases from J, with 17 bases between. This CDR3 comprises 15 residues.

This clonotype has more than one count but fewer than ten. V usage is TRBV20-1 and J usage is TRBJ1-2; D possibly corresponds to TRBD1 (5 bases). The CDR3 is 14 amino acids. Per the germline V gene, CDR1 is DFQATT and CDR2 is SNEGSKA (reference sequence). Trimming left V 5 bases short and J 4 bases short, with 17 bases between. CDR3: CSAANQGFVYGYTF. CDR3 DNA: TGCAGTGCTGCAAACCAGGGTTTCGTCTATGGCTACACCTTC.

This clonotype was found many times. This chain links TRBV7-2 with TRBJ2-7, with 7 positions matching TRBD1. The V segment lost 3 bases and the J segment 3 bases; nucleotides outside the gene matches: 2. The CDR3 sequence is 13 residues long. Germline V CDR1 and CDR2: SGHTA, FQGNSA. This chain's CDR3 is CASSLGQLYEQYF. In DNA, the CDR3 is TGTGCCAGCAGCTTGGGACAGCTCTACGAGCAGTACTTC.

The CDR3 protein is CASSPPGTSGPSSYNEQFF. In DNA form, the CDR3 reads TGTGCCAGCAGCCCACCCGGGACTAGCGGACCAAGCTCCTACAATGAGCAGTTCTTC. This chain connects TRBV11-1 to TRBJ2-1; 11 bases line up with TRBD2. The CDR3 contains 19 residues. Trimming cost V 5 bases and J 0 bases; bases outside gene matches: 12. Germline loops: CDR1 SGHAT, CDR2 FQDESV (reference sequence).

The chain has TRBV20-1 and TRBJ2-7; 8 nucleotides match TRBD2. The CDR3 has 17 amino acids. Germline assignment: CDR1 DFQATT and CDR2 SNEGSKA (reference sequence). J was trimmed by 2 bases and V by 1 base; bases with no gene match: 13. In DNA form, the CDR3 reads TGCAGTGCTAGAGTCACCAGACTAGCGTTGGAAACCTACGAGCAGTACTTC. It encodes CSARVTRLALETYEQYF.

This clonotype was detected only a few times. The rearrangement links TRBV5-1 to TRBJ2-5; D not resolved. The germline V gene has CDR1 SGHRS and CDR2 YFSETQ. Trimming shortened V by 2 bases and J by 2 bases, and 10 bases separated the two germline ends. CDR3 length: 14 amino acids. This chain's CDR3 is CASSFQDPQETQYF. The CDR3, as DNA: TGCGCCAGCAGCTTTCAGGATCCACAAGAGACCCAGTACTTC.

This clonotype was seen only a few times. The rearrangement uses TRBV7-9 and TRBJ2-7; weak D call: TRBD2 (6 bases). TRBJ2-5 matches the DNA end more closely, so the J call is doubtful. The germline gives CDR1 SEHNR, CDR2 FQNEAQ (reference sequence). The CDR3 runs 16 residues. The CDR3 loop reads CASSPRGSGKGETQYF. The CDR3 coding sequence is TGTGCCAGCAGCCCCCGCGGTAGCGGCAAAGGAGAGACCCAGTACTTC.

V usage is TRBV28 and J usage is TRBJ2-3; TRBD2 aligns across 8 bases. The CDR3 spans 15 residues. The ends lost 5 bases at V and 2 bases at J; junction bases unmatched: 6. The germline V gene encodes CDR1 MDHEN and CDR2 SYDVKM. The CDR3 reads CASSTAGGYTDTQYF. CDR3 DNA sequence: TGTGCCAGCAGTACCGCGGGGGGTTACACAGATACGCAGTATTTT. Variable domain in full (rest from reference TRBV28 and TRBJ2-3): DVKVTQSSRYLVKRTGEKVFLECVQDMDHENMFWYRQDPGLGLRLIYFSYDVKMKEKGDIPEGYSVSREKKERFSLILESASTNQTSMYLCASSTAGGYTDTQYFGPGTRLTVL.

This clonotype was counted ten times or more. The V gene is TRBV12-3 or TRBV12-4, the J gene TRBJ2-7; TRBD2 matches 11 bases. Trimming removed 5 bases from V and 3 bases from J; junction bases left unmatched: 3. The CDR3 is 14 amino acids. The CDR3 sequence is CASSLLAGGYEQYF. In DNA, the CDR3 is TGTGCCAGCAGTCTTCTAGCGGGGGGCTACGAGCAGTACTTC.

This clonotype was counted at least ten times. V is TRBV20-1 and J is TRBJ2-3; no clear D. Germline assignment: CDR1 DFQATT and CDR2 SNEGSKA (reference sequence). The CDR3 extends over 12 amino acids. V gave up 3 bases and J gave up 0 bases, with 4 bases separating them. The CDR3 bases are TGCAGTGCTAGGTCTAGCACAGATACGCAGTATTTT. It is translated as CSARSSTDTQYF.

As to this clonotype: One end of the junction does not line up with germline, which may come from a read error. This sequence joins TRBV7-9 and TRBJ2-4; 9 bases agree with TRBD1. The CDR3 loop spans 16 amino acids. CDR1 and CDR2 from the germline V gene are SEHNR and FQNEAQ (reference sequence). This CDR3 is CASSLSGQGGKNFQYF. The CDR3 DNA reads as TGTGCCAGCAGCTTATCGGGACAGGGAGGGAAAAACTTTCAGTACTTC.

This sequence joins TRBV20-1 and TRBJ2-7; TRBD1 aligns across 9 bases. Germline V lookup: CDR1 DFQATT, CDR2 SNEGSKA (reference sequence). CDR3 length equals 15 residues. The V gene end was trimmed by 1 base and the J gene end by 3 bases; junction bases not matched to a gene: 7. CDR3 region: CSARGDRVVNYEQYF. In DNA form, the CDR3 reads TGCAGTGCTAGAGGGGACAGGGTAGTTAACTACGAGCAGTACTTC.

In this sample, this clonotype turned up a few times. Here the CDR3 reads CAARGDRGETQYF. CDR3 nucleotide sequence: TGTGCCGCCCGAGGGGACAGGGGGGAGACCCAGTACTTC. The chain uses TRBV10-3 and TRBJ2-7, with 11 nucleotides matching TRBD1. Near its end, the DNA agrees better with TRBJ2-5, so the J call may be wrong. The germline CDR1 and CDR2 sequences are ENHRY and SYGVKD. The CDR3 extends over 13 amino acids.

This sequence joins TRBV20-1 and TRBJ2-7, with 8 bases fitting TRBD1. CDR3 length equals 13 residues. Germline trimming cut 4 bases from V and 3 bases from J; bases unmatched to any gene: 5. Germline V gene lookup returns CDR1 DFQATT and CDR2 SNEGSKA (reference sequence). CDR3 bases: TGCAGTGCTATGACAGGGGAGAACTACGAGCAGTACTTC. Translated, it gives CSAMTGENYEQYF.

This clonotype was observed once. The chain carries TRBV6-5 and TRBJ1-6, with 10 bases matching TRBD1. CDR1 and CDR2 (germline): MNHEY, SVGAGI. V dropped 1 base and J dropped 8; count of bases not matched to a gene: 5. The CDR3 spans 16 residues. CDR3 nucleotide sequence: TGTGCCAGCAGTTACTTCTTCGGACAGGGGGATTCACCCCTCCACTTT. Protein: CASSYFFGQGDSPLHF.

J is TRBJ2-1 and V is TRBV24-1; TRBD2 aligns across 13 bases. Trimming at V came to 0 bases and at J to 0 bases, leaving 10 bases not matched to a gene. The CDR3 covers 21 residues. CDR1 is KGHDR and CDR2 is SFDVKD in the germline V gene. CDR3 loop: CATSDLPGTSGDPSSYNEQFF. For the CDR3, the DNA is TGTGCCACCAGTGATTTGCCCGGGACTAGCGGGGACCCAAGCTCCTACAATGAGCAGTTCTTC.

The CDR3 spells CASSSRTGPYQETQYF. The CDR3, as DNA: TGCGCCAGCAGCTCCAGAACAGGCCCGTACCAAGAGACCCAGTACTTC. This chain uses TRBV5-1 with TRBJ2-5; weak D call: TRBD1 (5 bases). The CDR3 has 16 amino acids. Germline-derived CDR1 and CDR2 are SGHRS and YFSETQ. V was shortened by 3 bases and J by 0 bases, with 15 bases between the two germline ends.

This sequence joins TRBV9 and TRBJ2-1, with 14 nucleotides matching TRBD2. This CDR3 has 17 amino acids. V was clipped by 1 base and J by 6 bases; unmatched bases: 6. Per the germline V gene, CDR1 is SGDLS and CDR2 is YYNGEE. CDR3 residues: CASSVTGTSGGGNEQFF. The CDR3 nucleotides are TGTGCCAGCAGCGTAACCGGGACTAGCGGGGGTGGCAATGAGCAGTTCTTC.

This clonotype was observed a few times. This chain joins TRBV20-1 and TRBJ2-7, with 11 positions matching TRBD1. This CDR3 comprises 15 residues. V lost 3 bases to trimming and J lost 4 bases; unmatched junction nucleotides: 8. CDR1 is DFQATT and CDR2 is SNEGSKA in the germline V gene (reference sequence). CDR3 in DNA: TGCAGTGCTAGCCTCGGGACAGGGGGGATTTACGAGCAGTACTTC. As protein: CSASLGTGGIYEQYF.

This clonotype has just a few counts. The rearrangement joins TRBV5-1 to TRBJ2-5, with 10 nucleotides matching TRBD1. The trim removed 2 bases at V and 3 bases at J, leaving 13 bases unmatched. The CDR3 is made up of 18 amino acids. Germline V gene sequence: CDR1 SGHRS, CDR2 YFSETQ. The CDR3 sequence is CASSFQPDRGRKEETQYF. CDR3 sequence (DNA): TGCGCCAGCAGCTTCCAACCCGACAGGGGGCGGAAGGAAGAGACCCAGTACTTC.

V and J are TRBV27 and TRBJ2-7; possibly TRBD1 for D (6 bases). Germline V gene lookup returns CDR1 MNHEY and CDR2 SMNVEV (reference sequence). Between the trimmed V and J ends, which lost 5 bases and 7 bases, there was a span of 15 bases. The CDR3 consists of 13 residues. The CDR3 is CASSTYRENEQYF. DNA for the CDR3: TGTGCCAGCAGTACCTACAGGGAAAATGAGCAGTACTTC.

The table lists this clonotype with a few counts. This chain joins TRBV7-8 and TRBJ2-3; D uncertain. Germline CDR1 and CDR2: SGHVS and FQNEAQ. The length of the CDR3 is 16 residues. Trimming cost V 7 bases and J 6 bases, with 23 bases left between them. CDR3 region: CASTISRPPIRDTQYF. The CDR3 bases are TGTGCCAGCACCATCTCCCGTCCCCCGATAAGGGATACGCAGTATTTT.

In this sample, this clonotype turned up a few times. The V call is TRBV4-2, the J call TRBJ2-3; 9 bases line up with TRBD2. The CDR3 is 15 amino acids. V was clipped by 0 bases and J by 8 bases; unmatched bases: 6. The V gene's germline CDR1 is LGHNA and CDR2 YNFKEQ. The CDR3 reads CASSQDRGGAGTQYF. The CDR3 bases are TGTGCCAGCAGCCAAGATCGCGGGGGGGCTGGTACGCAGTATTTT.